The text below deals with one T cell receptor beta chain. Trimming took 7 bases from V and 1 from J; bases not matched to a gene: 5. The CDR3 has 14 residues. Germline CDR1 reads MNHNY; CDR2 reads SVGAGI (reference sequence). These data belong to a study of blood T cell repertoires in COVID-19. Looking at the study overall: T cells, B-cell-depleted T cells, or PBMCs provided the cDNA or gDNA that served as material.

Original processing notes: Amplified reference gene primers provided the basis for estimating nucleated cell counts. Only in-frame clones appear in the TCRdb table, and some are missing; sequencing was by immunoSEQ multiplex PCR. The V and J calls and the clone size are those of that table, but D and trimming were determined from the DNA. The table includes about 99,000 clones, 91% detected once. The clonotype comes from a human donor in a cohort sampled during active COVID-19. The sequenced material came from peripheral blood. V is TRBV6-6 and J is TRBJ2-7; 9 bases are a match to TRBD1. The DNA of the CDR3 is TGTGCCAGCATGTCCGGGACAGGGTCCTACGAGCAGTACTTC. Translating gives CASMSGTGSYEQYF.